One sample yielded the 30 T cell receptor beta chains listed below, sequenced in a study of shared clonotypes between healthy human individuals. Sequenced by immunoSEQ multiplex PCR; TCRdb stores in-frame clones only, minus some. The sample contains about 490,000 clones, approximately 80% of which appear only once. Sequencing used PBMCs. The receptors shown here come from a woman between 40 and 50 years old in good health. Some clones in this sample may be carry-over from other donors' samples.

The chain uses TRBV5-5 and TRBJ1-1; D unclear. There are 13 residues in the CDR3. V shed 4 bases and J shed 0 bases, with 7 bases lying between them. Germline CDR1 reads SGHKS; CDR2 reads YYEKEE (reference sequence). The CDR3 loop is CASSPVVNTEAFF. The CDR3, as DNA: TGTGCCAGCAGCCCCGTCGTGAACACTGAAGCTTTCTTT.

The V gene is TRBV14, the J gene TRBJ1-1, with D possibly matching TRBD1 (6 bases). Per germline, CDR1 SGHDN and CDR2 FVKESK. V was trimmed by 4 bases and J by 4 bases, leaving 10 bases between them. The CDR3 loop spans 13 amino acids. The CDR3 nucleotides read TGTGCCAGCAGCCGGACGACAGGCACTGAAGCTTTCTTT. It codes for CASSRTTGTEAFF. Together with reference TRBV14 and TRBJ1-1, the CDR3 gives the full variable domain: EAGVTQFPSHSVIEKGQTVTLRCDPISGHDNLYWYRRVMGKEIKFLLHFVKESKQDESGMPNNRFLAERTGGTYSTLKVQPAELEDSGVYFCASSRTTGTEAFFGQGTRLTVV.

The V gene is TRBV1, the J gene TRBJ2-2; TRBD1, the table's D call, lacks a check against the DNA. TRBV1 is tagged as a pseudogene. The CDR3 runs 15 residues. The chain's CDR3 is CTSSHLQGPTGELFF. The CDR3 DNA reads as TGCACCAGCAGCCACTTACAGGGCCCCACCGGGGAGCTGTTTTTT.

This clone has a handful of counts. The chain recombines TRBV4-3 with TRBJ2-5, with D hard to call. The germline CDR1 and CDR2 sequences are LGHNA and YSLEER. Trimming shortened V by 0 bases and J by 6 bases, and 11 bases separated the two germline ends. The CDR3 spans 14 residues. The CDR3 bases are TGCGCCAGCAGCCAAGAAAATAGGCTACAGACCCAGTACTTC. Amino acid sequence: CASSQENRLQTQYF.

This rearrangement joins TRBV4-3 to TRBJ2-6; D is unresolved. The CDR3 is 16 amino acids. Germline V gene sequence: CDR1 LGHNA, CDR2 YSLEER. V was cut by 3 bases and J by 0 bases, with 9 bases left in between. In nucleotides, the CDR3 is TGCGCCAGCAGCCATGGCTTGGACTCTGGGGCCAACGTCCTGACTTTC. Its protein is CASSHGLDSGANVLTF.

CDR3 region: CATWASGSHTGELFF. CDR3 nucleotide sequence: TGTGCCACTTGGGCTAGCGGGAGCCACACCGGGGAGCTGTTTTTT. The rearrangement links TRBV28 to TRBJ2-2, with 10 positions matching TRBD2. The CDR3 sequence is 15 residues long. Looked up from germline, CDR1 is MDHEN and CDR2 is SYDVKM. Losses at the gene ends were 10 bases for V and 3 bases for J; bases not matched to a gene: 8. Variable domain in full (rest from reference TRBV28 and TRBJ2-2): DVKVTQSSRYLVKRTGEKVFLECVQDMDHENMFWYRQDPGLGLRLIYFSYDVKMKEKGDIPEGYSVSREKKERFSLILESASTNQTSMYLCATWASGSHTGELFFGEGSRLTVL.

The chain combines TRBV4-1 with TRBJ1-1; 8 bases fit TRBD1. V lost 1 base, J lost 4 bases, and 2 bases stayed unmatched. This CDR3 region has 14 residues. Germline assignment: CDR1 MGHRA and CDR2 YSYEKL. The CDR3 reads CASSQGTGLTEAFF. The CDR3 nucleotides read TGCGCCAGCAGCCAAGGGACAGGGCTCACTGAAGCTTTCTTT.

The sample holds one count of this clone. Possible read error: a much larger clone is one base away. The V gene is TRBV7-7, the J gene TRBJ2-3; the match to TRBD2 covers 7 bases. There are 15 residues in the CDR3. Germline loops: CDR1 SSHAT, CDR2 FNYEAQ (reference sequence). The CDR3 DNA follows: TGTGCTAGCAGCAACCGCGGGGGAGACACAGATACGCAGTATTTT. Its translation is CASSNRGGDTDTQYF.

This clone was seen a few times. CDR3 protein: CASSLGGGTQYF. The CDR3 DNA sequence: TGTGCCAGCAGCTTAGGGGGAGGTACGCAGTATTTT. This chain uses TRBV7-9 with TRBJ2-3, with D tentatively TRBD2 (6 bases). V was shortened by 1 base and J by 8 bases, with 7 bases between the two germline ends. Germline V gives CDR1 SEHNR, CDR2 FQNEAQ (reference sequence). This CDR3 contains 12 residues.

CDR3 in amino acids: CASRWASGRPENIQYF. The CDR3 DNA follows: TGTGCCAGCAGATGGGCTAGCGGGAGGCCGGAAAACATTCAGTACTTC. The rearrangement joins TRBV2 to TRBJ2-4, with TRBD2 matching 11 bases. CDR1 and CDR2 (germline): SNHLY, FYNNEI. V was clipped by 6 bases and J by 5 bases; unmatched bases: 9. The CDR3 runs to 16 residues.

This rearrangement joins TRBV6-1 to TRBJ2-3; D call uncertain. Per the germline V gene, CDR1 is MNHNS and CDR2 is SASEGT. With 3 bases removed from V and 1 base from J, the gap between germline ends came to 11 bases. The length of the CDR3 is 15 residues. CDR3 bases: TGTGCCAGCAGTGATGCGCAGGCCGGCACAGATACGCAGTATTTT. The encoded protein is CASSDAQAGTDTQYF.

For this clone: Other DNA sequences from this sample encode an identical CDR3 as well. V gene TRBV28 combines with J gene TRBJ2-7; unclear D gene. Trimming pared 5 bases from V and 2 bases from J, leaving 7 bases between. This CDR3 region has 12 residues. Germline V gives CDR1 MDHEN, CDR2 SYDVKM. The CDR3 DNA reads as TGTGCCAGCAGTCCCCATACCTACGAGCAGTACTTC. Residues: CASSPHTYEQYF.

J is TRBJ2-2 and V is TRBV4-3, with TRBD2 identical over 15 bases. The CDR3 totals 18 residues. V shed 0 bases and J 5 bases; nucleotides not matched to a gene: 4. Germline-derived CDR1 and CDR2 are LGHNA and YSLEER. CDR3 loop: CASSQEGLAGGWTGELFF. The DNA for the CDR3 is TGCGCCAGCAGCCAAGAGGGACTAGCGGGAGGCTGGACCGGGGAGCTGTTTTTT.

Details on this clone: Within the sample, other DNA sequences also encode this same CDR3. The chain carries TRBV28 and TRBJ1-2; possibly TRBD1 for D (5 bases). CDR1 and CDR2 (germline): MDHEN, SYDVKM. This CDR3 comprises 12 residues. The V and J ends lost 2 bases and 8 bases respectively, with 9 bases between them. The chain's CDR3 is CASSLRGYGYTF. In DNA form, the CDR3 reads TGTGCCAGCAGTTTAAGGGGCTACGGCTACACCTTC.

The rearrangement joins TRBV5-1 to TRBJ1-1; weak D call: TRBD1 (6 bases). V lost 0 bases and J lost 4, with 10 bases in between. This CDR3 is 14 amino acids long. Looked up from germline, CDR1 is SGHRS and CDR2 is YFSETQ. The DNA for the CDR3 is TGCGCCAGCAGCTTGGAGTACAGGGCCACTGAAGCTTTCTTT. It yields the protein CASSLEYRATEAFF.

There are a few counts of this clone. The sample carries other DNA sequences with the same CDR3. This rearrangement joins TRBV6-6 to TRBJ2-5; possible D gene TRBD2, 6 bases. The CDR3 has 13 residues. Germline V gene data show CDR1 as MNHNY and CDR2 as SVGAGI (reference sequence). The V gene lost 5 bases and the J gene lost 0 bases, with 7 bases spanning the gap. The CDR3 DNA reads TGTGCCAGCAGTGGGGGGTACCAAGAGACCCAGTACTTC. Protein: CASSGGYQETQYF.

Here the CDR3 reads CASRIRGLVSYGYTF. DNA of the CDR3: TGTGCCAGCAGAATCAGGGGATTGGTTAGCTATGGCTACACCTTC. The V gene is TRBV6-5, the J gene TRBJ1-2; D may be TRBD1 (6 bases). V was cut by 6 bases and J by 4 bases, with 18 bases left in between. Germline values: CDR1 MNHEY, CDR2 SVGAGI. The CDR3 spans 15 residues.

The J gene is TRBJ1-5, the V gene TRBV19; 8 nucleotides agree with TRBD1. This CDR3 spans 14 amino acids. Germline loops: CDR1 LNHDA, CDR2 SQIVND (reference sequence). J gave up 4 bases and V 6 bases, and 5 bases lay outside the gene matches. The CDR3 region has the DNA TGTGCCAGTAGCTTACAGGGGGGGAATCAGCCCCAGCATTTT. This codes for CASSLQGGNQPQHF.

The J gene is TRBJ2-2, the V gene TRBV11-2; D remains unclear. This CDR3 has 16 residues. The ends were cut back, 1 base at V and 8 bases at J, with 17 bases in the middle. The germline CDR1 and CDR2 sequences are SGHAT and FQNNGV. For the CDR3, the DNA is TGTGCCAGCAGCTTAGGAATCTCTCTAAGAACAGGGGAGCTGTTTTTT. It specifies CASSLGISLRTGELFF.

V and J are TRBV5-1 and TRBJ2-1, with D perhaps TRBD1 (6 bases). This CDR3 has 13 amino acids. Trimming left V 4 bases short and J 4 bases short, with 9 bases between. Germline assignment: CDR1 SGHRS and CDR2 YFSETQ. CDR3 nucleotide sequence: TGCGCCAGCAGCCCCCAGGGGTACAATGAGCAGTTCTTC. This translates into CASSPQGYNEQFF.

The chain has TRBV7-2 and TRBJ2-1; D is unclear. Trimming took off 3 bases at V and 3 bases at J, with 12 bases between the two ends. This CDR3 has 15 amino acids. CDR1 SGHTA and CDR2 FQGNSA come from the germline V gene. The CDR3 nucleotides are TGTGCCAGCAGCTTTTCTGGGAAGCACTACAATGAGCAGTTCTTC. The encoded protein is CASSFSGKHYNEQFF.

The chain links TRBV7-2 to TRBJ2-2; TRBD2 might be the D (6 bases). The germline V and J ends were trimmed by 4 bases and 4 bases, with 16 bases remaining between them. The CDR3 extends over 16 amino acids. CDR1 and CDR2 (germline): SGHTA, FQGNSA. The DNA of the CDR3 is TGTGCCAGCAGCTCCCTAGGCGGGACGGGCACCGGGGAGCTGTTTTTT. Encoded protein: CASSSLGGTGTGELFF.

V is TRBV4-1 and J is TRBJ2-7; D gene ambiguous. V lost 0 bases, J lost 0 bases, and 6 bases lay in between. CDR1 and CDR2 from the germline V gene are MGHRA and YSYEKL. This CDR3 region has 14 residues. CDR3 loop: CASSQEGNSYEQYF. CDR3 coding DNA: TGCGCCAGCAGCCAAGAAGGGAACTCCTACGAGCAGTACTTC.

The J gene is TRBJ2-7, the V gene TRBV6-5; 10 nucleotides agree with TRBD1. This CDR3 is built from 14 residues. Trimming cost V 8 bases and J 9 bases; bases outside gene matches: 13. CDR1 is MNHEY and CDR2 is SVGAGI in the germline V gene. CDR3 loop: CASQRQGAITGQYF. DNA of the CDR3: TGTGCCAGCCAAAGACAGGGGGCAATTACAGGGCAGTACTTC.

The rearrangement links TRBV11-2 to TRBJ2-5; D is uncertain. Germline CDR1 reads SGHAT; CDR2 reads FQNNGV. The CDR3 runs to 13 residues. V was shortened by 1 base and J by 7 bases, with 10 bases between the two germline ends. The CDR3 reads CASSLVADGTQYF. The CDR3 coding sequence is TGTGCCAGCAGCTTAGTGGCCGATGGGACCCAGTACTTC.

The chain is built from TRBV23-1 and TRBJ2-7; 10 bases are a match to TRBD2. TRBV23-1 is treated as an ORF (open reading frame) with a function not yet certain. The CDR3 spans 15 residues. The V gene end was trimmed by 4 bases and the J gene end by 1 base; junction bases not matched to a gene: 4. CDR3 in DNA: TGCGCCAGCAGTCCCCTAGCGGGAGAGTCCTACGAGCAGTACTTC. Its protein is CASSPLAGESYEQYF.

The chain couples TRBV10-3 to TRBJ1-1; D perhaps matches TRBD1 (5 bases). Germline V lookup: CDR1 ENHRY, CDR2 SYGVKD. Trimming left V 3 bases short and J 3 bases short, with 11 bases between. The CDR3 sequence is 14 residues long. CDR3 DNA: TGTGCCATCAGTGAAGGGGAGGCGGACACTGAAGCTTTCTTT. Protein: CAISEGEADTEAFF.

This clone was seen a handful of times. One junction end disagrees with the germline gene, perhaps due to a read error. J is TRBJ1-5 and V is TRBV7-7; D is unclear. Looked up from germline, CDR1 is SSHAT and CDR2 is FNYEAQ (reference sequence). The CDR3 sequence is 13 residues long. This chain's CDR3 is CASSQDIYQPQHF. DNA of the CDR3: TGTGCTAGCAGCCAAGACATTTATCAGCCCCAGCATTTT.

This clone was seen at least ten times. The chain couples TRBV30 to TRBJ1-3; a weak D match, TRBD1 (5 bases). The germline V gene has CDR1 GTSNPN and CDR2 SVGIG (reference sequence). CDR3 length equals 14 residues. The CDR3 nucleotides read TGTGCACGCCGCGGGGCGGGAGGTGGAAACACCATATATTTT. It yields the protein CARRGAGGGNTIYF. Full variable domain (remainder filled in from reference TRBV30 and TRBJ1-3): SQTIHQWPATLVQPVGSPLSLECTVEGTSNPNLYWYRQAAGRGLQLLFYSVGIGQISSEVPQNLSASRPQDRQFILSSKKLLLSDSGFYLCARRGAGGGNTIYFGEGSWLTVV.

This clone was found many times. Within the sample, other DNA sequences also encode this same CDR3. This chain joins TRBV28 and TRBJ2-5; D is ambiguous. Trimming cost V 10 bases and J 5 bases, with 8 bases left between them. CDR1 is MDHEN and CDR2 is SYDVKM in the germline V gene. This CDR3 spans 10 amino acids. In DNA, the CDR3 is TGTGCCACCAGAGAGGAGACCCAGTACTTC. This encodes CATREETQYF.